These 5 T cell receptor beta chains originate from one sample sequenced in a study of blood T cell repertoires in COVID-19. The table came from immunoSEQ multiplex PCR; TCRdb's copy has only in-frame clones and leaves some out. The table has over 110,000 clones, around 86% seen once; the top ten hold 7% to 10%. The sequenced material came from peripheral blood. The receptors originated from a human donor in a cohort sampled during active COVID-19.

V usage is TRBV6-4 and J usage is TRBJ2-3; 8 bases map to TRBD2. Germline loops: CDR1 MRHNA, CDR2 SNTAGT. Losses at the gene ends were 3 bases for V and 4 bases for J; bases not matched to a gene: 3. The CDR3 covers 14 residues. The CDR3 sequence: CASSEPGLADTQYF. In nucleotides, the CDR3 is TGTGCCAGCAGTGAACCGGGACTAGCAGATACGCAGTATTTT.

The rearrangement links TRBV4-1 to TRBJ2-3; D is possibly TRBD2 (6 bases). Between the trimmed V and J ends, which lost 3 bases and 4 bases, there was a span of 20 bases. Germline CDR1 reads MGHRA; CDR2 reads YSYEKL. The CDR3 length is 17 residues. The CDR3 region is CASSHTLGAGVPDTQYF. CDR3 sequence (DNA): TGCGCCAGCAGCCACACCTTAGGAGCGGGTGTTCCAGATACGCAGTATTTT.

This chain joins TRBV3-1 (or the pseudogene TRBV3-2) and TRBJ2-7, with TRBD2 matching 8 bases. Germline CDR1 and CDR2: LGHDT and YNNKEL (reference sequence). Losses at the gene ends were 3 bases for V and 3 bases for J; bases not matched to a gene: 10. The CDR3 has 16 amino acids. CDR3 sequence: CASSHWSGGSYYEQYF. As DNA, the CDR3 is TGTGCCAGCAGCCATTGGAGCGGGGGATCATACTACGAGCAGTACTTC.

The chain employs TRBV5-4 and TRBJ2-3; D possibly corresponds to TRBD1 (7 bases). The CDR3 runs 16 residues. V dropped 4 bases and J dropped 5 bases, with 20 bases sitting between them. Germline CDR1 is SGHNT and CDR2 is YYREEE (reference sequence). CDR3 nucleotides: TGTGCCAGCAGCCCCGGGACTCAGGGGGGCCTAGATACGCAGTATTTT. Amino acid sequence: CASSPGTQGGLDTQYF.

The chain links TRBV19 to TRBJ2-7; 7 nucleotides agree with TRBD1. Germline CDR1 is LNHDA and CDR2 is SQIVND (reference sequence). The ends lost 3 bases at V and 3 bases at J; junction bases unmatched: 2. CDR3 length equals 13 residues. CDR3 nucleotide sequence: TGTGCCAGTAGTATGGACAGGAGCTACGAGCAGTACTTC. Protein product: CASSMDRSYEQYF.